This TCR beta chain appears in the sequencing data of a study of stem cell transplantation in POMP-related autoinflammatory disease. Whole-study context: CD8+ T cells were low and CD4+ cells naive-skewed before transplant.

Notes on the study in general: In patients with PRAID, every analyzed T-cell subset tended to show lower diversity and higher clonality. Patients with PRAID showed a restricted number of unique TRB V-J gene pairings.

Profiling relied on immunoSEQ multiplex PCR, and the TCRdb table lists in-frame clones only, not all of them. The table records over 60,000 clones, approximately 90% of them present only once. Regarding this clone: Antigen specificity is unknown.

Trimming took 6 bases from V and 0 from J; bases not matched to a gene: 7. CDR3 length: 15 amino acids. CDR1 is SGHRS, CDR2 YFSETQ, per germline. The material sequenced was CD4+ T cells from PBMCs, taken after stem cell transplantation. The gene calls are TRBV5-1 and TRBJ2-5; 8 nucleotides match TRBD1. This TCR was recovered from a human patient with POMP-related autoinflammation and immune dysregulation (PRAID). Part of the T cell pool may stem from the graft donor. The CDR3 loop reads CASTRQGTYQETQYF. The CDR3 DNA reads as TGCGCCAGCACCCGACAGGGGACTTACCAAGAGACCCAGTACTTC.